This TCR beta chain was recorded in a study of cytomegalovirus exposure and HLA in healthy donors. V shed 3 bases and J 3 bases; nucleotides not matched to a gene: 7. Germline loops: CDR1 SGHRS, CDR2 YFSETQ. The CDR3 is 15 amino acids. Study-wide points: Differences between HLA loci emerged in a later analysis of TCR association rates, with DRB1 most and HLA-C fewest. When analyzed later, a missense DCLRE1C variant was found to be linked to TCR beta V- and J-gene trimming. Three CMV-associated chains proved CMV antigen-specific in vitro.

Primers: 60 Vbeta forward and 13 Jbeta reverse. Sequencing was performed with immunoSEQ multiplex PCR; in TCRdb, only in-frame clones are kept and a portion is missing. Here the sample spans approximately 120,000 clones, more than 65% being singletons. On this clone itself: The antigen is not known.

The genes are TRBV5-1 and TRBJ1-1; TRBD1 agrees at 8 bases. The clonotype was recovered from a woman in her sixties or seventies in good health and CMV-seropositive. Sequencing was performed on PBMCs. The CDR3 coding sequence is TGCGCCAGCAGCTCGGGGACAGGTCGTTACACTGAAGCTTTCTTT. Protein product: CASSSGTGRYTEAFF.